The 22 T cell receptor beta chains below were found in one sample sequenced in a study of blood T cells in healthy people across ages. Together with a sample-barcoded 5' primer, a J-beta primer mix was included in a second PCR lasting about 7 to 11 cycles. MiXCR was run by TCRdb on the 5' RACE reads, yielding one entry per CDR3 protein. Of 850,000 to 1,000,000 distinct CDR3 sequences listed, roughly 48% are singletons. The sequenced sample consisted of blood. These receptors all come from a man aged 25-40 years in good health.

This clonotype has ten or more counts. This chain connects TRBV18 to TRBJ2-5; D unresolved. The germline V gene encodes CDR1 KGHSH and CDR2 LQKENI. CDR3 length equals 14 residues. With 0 bases removed from V and 2 bases from J, the gap between germline ends came to 7 bases. Here the CDR3 reads CASSPPMGQETQYF. CDR3 nucleotides: TGTGCCAGCTCACCACCTATGGGGCAAGAGACCCAGTACTTC.

For this clonotype: The junction differs from germline at one of its ends, possibly a read error. V gene TRBV5-1 combines with J gene TRBJ2-7; 7 nucleotides match TRBD1. The tail of the sequence fits TRBJ2-4 better, so the J call may be wrong. The CDR3 covers 14 residues. The germline V gene has CDR1 SGHRS and CDR2 YFSETQ. The CDR3 DNA follows: TGCGTCAGCAGCTTAAGACAGGGCAAGGACATTCAGTACTTC. This translates into CVSSLRQGKDIQYF.

V is TRBV28 and J is TRBJ2-1; 8 bases agree with TRBD2. Germline V gene data show CDR1 as MDHEN and CDR2 as SYDVKM. V shed 6 bases, J shed 6 bases, and the junction held 10 bases outside the gene matches. The CDR3 has 15 amino acids. CDR3 nucleotide sequence: TGTGCCAGCAGCCTAGGACTAGCAGCAGCCAATGAGCAGTTCTTC. Amino acids: CASSLGLAAANEQFF.

The V call is TRBV3-1, the J call TRBJ2-3, with D tentatively TRBD1 (5 bases). Germline CDR1 and CDR2: LGHDT and YNNKEL (reference sequence). The ends were cut back, 4 bases at V and 6 bases at J, with 17 bases in the middle. The CDR3 consists of 15 residues. The CDR3 protein is CASSRAQGVTDTQYF. CDR3 DNA: TGTGCCAGCAGCCGAGCCCAGGGTGTTACGGATACGCAGTATTTT.

The sample holds many counts of this clonotype. This rearrangement joins TRBV7-2 to TRBJ1-2; tentatively, D is TRBD1 (5 bases). Germline values: CDR1 SGHTA, CDR2 FQGNSA. With 0 bases removed from V and 3 bases from J, the gap between germline ends came to 8 bases. The CDR3 is 14 amino acids. The CDR3 spells CASSLAQGDYGYTF. The CDR3 coding sequence is TGTGCCAGCAGCTTAGCCCAGGGCGACTATGGCTACACCTTC.

The chain links TRBV6-5 to TRBJ2-7; D is unresolved. Germline loops: CDR1 MNHEY, CDR2 SVGAGI. CDR3 length equals 12 residues. Trimming pared 7 bases from V and 3 bases from J, leaving 10 bases between. The CDR3 is CASIGRRYEQYF. The CDR3 DNA reads as TGTGCCAGCATCGGACGTCGCTACGAGCAGTACTTC.

In this sample, this clonotype turned up a few times. The chain joins TRBV11-2 to TRBJ2-3, with 11 nucleotides matching TRBD2. Germline values: CDR1 SGHAT, CDR2 FQNNGV. The CDR3 consists of 16 residues. Trimming cost V 7 bases and J 3 bases; bases outside gene matches: 9. CDR3 DNA sequence: TGTGCCAGCACCTTTAGCGGGGGGGTTTTAACAGATACGCAGTATTTT. Amino acid sequence: CASTFSGGVLTDTQYF.

The chain couples TRBV15 to TRBJ2-7; weak D call: TRBD2 (5 bases). Germline V gene sequence: CDR1 LNHNV, CDR2 YYDKDF (reference sequence). The CDR3 has 16 residues. V was pared by 1 base and J by 0 bases, with 13 bases between. The CDR3 nucleotides read TGTGCCACCAGCAGAGCCTCGTCGGGGTCCTCCTACGAGCAGTACTTC. This codes for CATSRASSGSSYEQYF.

The chain uses TRBV6-5 and TRBJ2-1, with a possible D match to TRBD2 (6 bases). Germline V gene lookup returns CDR1 MNHEY and CDR2 SVGAGI. Trimming stripped 2 bases from V and 8 bases from J, with 13 bases between. The CDR3 has 14 residues. The CDR3 loop reads CASSYTGASDEQFF. The CDR3 nucleotides are TGTGCCAGCAGTTACACCGGGGCTAGCGATGAGCAGTTCTTC.

The rearrangement joins TRBV12-3 or TRBV12-4 to TRBJ1-2, with D possibly matching TRBD1 (6 bases). Trimming pared 2 bases from V and 8 bases from J, leaving 9 bases between. The CDR3 runs to 12 residues. The CDR3 coding sequence is TGTGCCAGCAGTTTACCCAGGGGCGGCTACACCTTC. Its protein is CASSLPRGGYTF.

This clonotype was seen a handful of times. The V gene is TRBV10-3, the J gene TRBJ2-3, with 14 bases fitting TRBD2. This CDR3 is built from 18 residues. Per the germline V gene, CDR1 is ENHRY and CDR2 is SYGVKD. V lost 0 bases, J lost 3 bases, and 5 bases stayed unmatched. The CDR3 bases are TGTGCCATCAGTGAGTCTGGACTAGCGGGGGGAATGACAGATACGCAGTATTTT. It is translated as CAISESGLAGGMTDTQYF.

To note about this clonotype: An end of the junction differs from the germline gene, which may be a read error. The rearrangement links TRBV27 to TRBJ2-7, with TRBD2 as a possible D gene (5 bases). CDR1 is MNHEY and CDR2 is SMNVEV in the germline V gene (reference sequence). The length of the CDR3 is 15 residues. CDR3: CANSLSAGVFYEQYF. The DNA of the CDR3 is TGTGCCAACAGTTTATCAGCCGGGGTTTTTTACGAGCAGTACTTC.

The chain joins TRBV6-6 to TRBJ1-4, with a tentative D call TRBD1 (5 bases). The CDR3 has 14 residues. Germline CDR1 is MNHNY and CDR2 is SVGAGI (reference sequence). V was cut by 6 bases and J by 7 bases, with 15 bases left in between. The CDR3 DNA follows: TGTGCCAGCAGGCCGGCCGAGGGGCGTGAAAAACTGTTTTTT. Translating it yields CASRPAEGREKLFF.

This clonotype occurred many times. The gene calls are TRBV9 and TRBJ2-7, with 7 bases identical to TRBD2. In germline, CDR1 is SGDLS, CDR2 YYNGEE. With 0 bases clipped from V and 4 bases from J, the junction kept 4 bases outside the gene matches. The CDR3 totals 14 residues. CDR3: CASSVAGGPYEQYF. CDR3 bases: TGTGCCAGCAGCGTAGCGGGGGGACCTTACGAGCAGTACTTC.

The CDR3 reads CASSLQSIGGYEQYF. The CDR3 DNA reads as TGTGCCAGCAGTTTGCAATCCATAGGAGGCTACGAGCAGTACTTC. This sequence joins TRBV12-3 or TRBV12-4 and TRBJ2-5, with D maybe TRBD2 (5 bases). TRBJ2-7 explains the end of the DNA better; the J call may be wrong. This CDR3 has 15 residues.

This clonotype came up a few times. The V call is TRBV4-1, the J call TRBJ2-7; maybe TRBD1 (6 bases). V lost 1 base and J 2 bases, leaving 12 bases between the germline ends. Germline loops: CDR1 MGHRA, CDR2 YSYEKL. The CDR3 is 15 amino acids. The CDR3 DNA reads TGCGCCAGCAGCCAAGTTAACAGGGTAGCCTACGAGCAGTACTTC. It encodes CASSQVNRVAYEQYF.

This clonotype turned up a few times. V is TRBV27 and J is TRBJ2-5, with D perhaps TRBD1 (6 bases). TRBJ2-7 explains the end of the DNA better; the J call may be wrong. The V gene's germline CDR1 is MNHEY and CDR2 SMNVEV (reference sequence). There are 15 residues in the CDR3. The CDR3 loop reads CASRRDIAVPYEQYF. Written as DNA, the CDR3 is TGTGCCAGCAGGAGGGACATCGCTGTACCCTACGAGCAGTACTTC.

Turning to this clonotype: Relative to the germline gene, one junction end is altered; a read error may explain this. The V and J genes are TRBV7-3 and TRBJ2-7; D gene unclear. This CDR3 contains 13 residues. Germline loops: CDR1 SGHTA, CDR2 FQGTGA. CDR3 sequence: CASSVTGSCEQYF. CDR3 DNA: TGTGCCAGCAGCGTGACTGGCTCCTGCGAGCAGTACTTC. The full variable domain, with the rest looked up from reference TRBV7-3 and TRBJ2-7, is GAGVSQTPSNKVTEKGKYVELRCDPISGHTALYWYRQSLGQGPEFLIYFQGTGAADDSGLPNDRFFAVRPEGSVSTLKIQRTERGDSAVYLCASSVTGSCEQYFGPGTRLTVT.

Worth noting for this clonotype: At one boundary the junction diverges from the germline segment, which might be a read error. The chain combines TRBV28 with TRBJ1-1, with D uncertain. The CDR3 sequence is 16 residues long. Per the germline V gene, CDR1 is MDHEN and CDR2 is SYDVKM. This CDR3 is CASSNWAASMNTEAFF. The CDR3 DNA is TGCGCCAGCAGTAATTGGGCAGCAAGCATGAACACTGAAGCTTTCTTT.

This chain uses TRBV10-3 with TRBJ2-1; the D is unclear. Germline-derived CDR1 and CDR2 are ENHRY and SYGVKD. With 0 bases removed from V and 6 bases from J, the gap between germline ends came to 6 bases. The CDR3 is made up of 13 amino acids. The CDR3 protein is CAISESGLNEQFF. CDR3 nucleotide sequence: TGTGCCATCAGTGAGTCGGGCCTCAATGAGCAGTTCTTC.

In this sample, this clonotype turned up many times. The rearrangement uses TRBV20-1 and TRBJ2-1; D possibly corresponds to TRBD2 (6 bases). This CDR3 is 15 amino acids long. Trimming left V 3 bases short and J 0 bases short, with 12 bases between. Germline V gene data show CDR1 as DFQATT and CDR2 as SNEGSKA (reference sequence). The CDR3 loop is CSASPGTGSYNEQFF. CDR3 DNA: TGCAGTGCTAGTCCCGGGACTGGCTCCTACAATGAGCAGTTCTTC.

In this sample, this clonotype turned up a few times. This chain joins TRBV5-1 and TRBJ2-7; 10 bases fit TRBD1. The junction had 5 bases not matched to a gene; V was cut back by 5 bases and J by 6 bases. Germline values: CDR1 SGHRS, CDR2 YFSETQ. The CDR3 is made up of 13 amino acids. CDR3 protein: CASRPDRGLEQYF. The DNA for the CDR3 is TGCGCCAGCAGACCCGACAGGGGGCTCGAGCAGTACTTC.